This TCR beta chain stems from a study of cytomegalovirus exposure and HLA in healthy donors. Germline V gives CDR1 SGDLS, CDR2 YYNGEE. The CDR3 extends over 16 amino acids. V was clipped by 4 bases and J by 3 bases, with 20 bases between them. As to this clone: Its antigen is unidentified.

The PCR had 60 Vbeta and 13 Jbeta primers. Sequencing was performed with immunoSEQ multiplex PCR; in TCRdb, only in-frame clones are kept and a portion is missing. The table lists about 160,000 clones, roughly 70% of them singletons. General study points: In a later analysis, a missense DCLRE1C variant was linked to TCR beta V- and J-gene trimming. Some public TCRs appeared in many individuals, while most sequences were rare.

The specimen was PBMCs. This clonotype was sampled from a woman aged 50 to 60 in good health and CMV-seropositive. The chain combines TRBV9 with TRBJ2-7; D perhaps matches TRBD1 (5 bases). The CDR3 coding sequence is TGTGCCAGCAGCCGCCCTTGTTCGACAGACGACTACGAGCAGTACTTC. Its protein product is CASSRPCSTDDYEQYF.